This T cell receptor beta chain was recorded in a study of cytomegalovirus exposure and HLA in healthy donors. Study-wide results and limits: The finding came from a later analysis; first-cohort TCR clusters tended to co-occur in the 95 to 150 validation repertoires. Investigators reported 150 to 200 TCR beta chains as tied to cytomegalovirus. Many donors shared some public TCRs, even though most TCR sequences were rare.

The germline CDR1 and CDR2 sequences are SQVTM and ANQGSEA. The CDR3 sequence is 12 residues long. V was shortened by 2 bases and J by 6 bases, with 9 bases between the two germline ends. The donors were members of the validation cohort, which comprised 90 to 150 subjects and was separate from the first cohort of 670 or so subjects. Sequenced by immunoSEQ multiplex PCR; TCRdb stores in-frame clones only, minus some. The data show 180,000 or so clones, with about 89% seen just once and 6% to 8.5% held by the top ten. As regards this clone: Its antigen remains unidentified.

The J gene is TRBJ2-3, the V gene TRBV29-1; D is unclear. The TCR was taken from a young man in good health and CMV-seropositive. Sequenced material: PBMCs. The CDR3 bases are TGCAGCGTTGAACTAGTCGCTGATACGCAGTATTTT. Encoded protein: CSVELVADTQYF.